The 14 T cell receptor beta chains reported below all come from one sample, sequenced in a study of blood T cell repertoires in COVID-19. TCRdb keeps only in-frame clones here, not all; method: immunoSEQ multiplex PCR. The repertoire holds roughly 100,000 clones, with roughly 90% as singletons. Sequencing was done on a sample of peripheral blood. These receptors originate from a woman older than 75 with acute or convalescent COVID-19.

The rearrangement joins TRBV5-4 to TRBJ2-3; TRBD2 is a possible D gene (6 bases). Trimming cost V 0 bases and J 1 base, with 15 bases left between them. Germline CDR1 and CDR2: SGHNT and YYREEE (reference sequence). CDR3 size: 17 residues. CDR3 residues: CASSLGVVAGRTDTQYF. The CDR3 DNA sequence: TGTGCCAGCAGCTTGGGGGTGGTGGCGGGGCGCACAGATACGCAGTATTTT.

This CDR3 is CASSVWDRGQGGYTF. The CDR3 nucleotides read TGTGCCAGCAGTGTGTGGGACAGGGGGCAAGGTGGCTACACCTTC. The J gene is TRBJ1-2, the V gene TRBV2; 12 bases agree with TRBD1. Germline V lookup: CDR1 SNHLY, CDR2 FYNNEI. The CDR3 sequence is 15 residues long. V lost 4 bases to trimming and J lost 7 bases; unmatched junction nucleotides: 7. Using reference TRBV2 and TRBJ1-2 for the parts outside the CDR3, the full variable domain is EPEVTQTPSHQVTQMGQEVILRCVPISNHLYFYWYRQILGQKVEFLVSFYNNEISEKSEIFDDQFSVERPDGSNFTLKIRSTKLEDSAMYFCASSVWDRGQGGYTFGSGTRLTVV.

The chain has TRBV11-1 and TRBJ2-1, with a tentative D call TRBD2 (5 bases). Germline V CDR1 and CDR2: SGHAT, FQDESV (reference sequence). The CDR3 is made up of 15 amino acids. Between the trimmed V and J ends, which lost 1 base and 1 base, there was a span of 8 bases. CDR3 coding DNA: TGTGCCAGCAGCTTAGAAGAGGGTTCCTACAATGAGCAGTTCTTC. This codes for CASSLEEGSYNEQFF.

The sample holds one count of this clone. The DNA for the CDR3 is TGCGCCAGCAGCTTGTACCCACAGGGGACCCTCTCCTACGAGCAGTACTTC. It yields the protein CASSLYPQGTLSYEQYF. This sequence joins TRBV5-1 and TRBJ2-7; 7 bases agree with TRBD1. V lost 1 base to trimming and J lost 0 bases; unmatched junction nucleotides: 10. Germline CDR1 and CDR2: SGHRS and YFSETQ. The CDR3 is 17 amino acids.

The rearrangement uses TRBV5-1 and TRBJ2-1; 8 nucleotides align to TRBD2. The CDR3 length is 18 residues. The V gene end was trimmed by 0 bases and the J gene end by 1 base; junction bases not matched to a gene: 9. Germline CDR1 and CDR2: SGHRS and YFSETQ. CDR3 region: CASSLAPAGGISYNEQFF. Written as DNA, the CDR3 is TGCGCCAGCAGCTTGGCACCGGCGGGGGGAATATCCTACAATGAGCAGTTCTTC.

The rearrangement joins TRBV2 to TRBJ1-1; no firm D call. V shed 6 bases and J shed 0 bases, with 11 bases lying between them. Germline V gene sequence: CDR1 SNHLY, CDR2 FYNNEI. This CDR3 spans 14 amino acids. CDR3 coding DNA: TGTGCCAGCAGAACAGAATCGATGAACACTGAAGCTTTCTTT. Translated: CASRTESMNTEAFF.

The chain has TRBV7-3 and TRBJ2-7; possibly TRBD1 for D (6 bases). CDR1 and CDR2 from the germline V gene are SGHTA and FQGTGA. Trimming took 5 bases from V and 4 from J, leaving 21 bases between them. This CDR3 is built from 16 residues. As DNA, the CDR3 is TGTGCCAGCAGCCTCGCGCCGGACAGTGAAAGGTACGAGCAGTACTTC. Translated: CASSLAPDSERYEQYF.

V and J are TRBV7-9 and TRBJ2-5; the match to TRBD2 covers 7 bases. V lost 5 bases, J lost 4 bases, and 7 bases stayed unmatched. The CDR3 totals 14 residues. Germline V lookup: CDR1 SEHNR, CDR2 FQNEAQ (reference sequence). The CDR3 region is CASSPRLAVETQYF. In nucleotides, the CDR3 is TGTGCCAGCAGCCCCCGACTAGCCGTAGAGACCCAGTACTTC.

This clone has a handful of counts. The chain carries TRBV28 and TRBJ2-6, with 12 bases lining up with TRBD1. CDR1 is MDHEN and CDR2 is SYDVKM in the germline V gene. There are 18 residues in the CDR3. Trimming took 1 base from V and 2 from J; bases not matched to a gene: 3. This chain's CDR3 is CASSLYGTGGAGANVLTF. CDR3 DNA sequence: TGTGCCAGCAGTTTATACGGGACAGGGGGCGCTGGGGCCAACGTCCTGACTTTC.

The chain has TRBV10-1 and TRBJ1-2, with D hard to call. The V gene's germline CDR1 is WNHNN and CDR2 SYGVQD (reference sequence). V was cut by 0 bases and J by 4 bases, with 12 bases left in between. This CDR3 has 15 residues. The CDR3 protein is CASSESEDLGYGYTF. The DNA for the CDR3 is TGCGCCAGCAGTGAGTCGGAGGATCTCGGCTATGGCTACACCTTC.

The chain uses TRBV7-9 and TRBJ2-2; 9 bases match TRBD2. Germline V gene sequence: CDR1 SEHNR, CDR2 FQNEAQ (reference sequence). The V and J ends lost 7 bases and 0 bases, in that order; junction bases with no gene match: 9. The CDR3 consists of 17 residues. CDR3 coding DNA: TGTGCCAGCACCAAAGGCGCGGGGGGGCCGAACACCGGGGAGCTGTTTTTT. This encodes CASTKGAGGPNTGELFF.

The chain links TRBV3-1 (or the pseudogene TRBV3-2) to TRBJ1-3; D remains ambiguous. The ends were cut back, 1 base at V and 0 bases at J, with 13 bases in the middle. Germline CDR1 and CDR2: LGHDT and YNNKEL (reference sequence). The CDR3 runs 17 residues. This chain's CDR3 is CASSQVKRSFSGNTIYF. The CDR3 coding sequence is TGTGCCAGCAGCCAAGTCAAGAGGAGCTTCTCTGGAAACACCATATATTTT.

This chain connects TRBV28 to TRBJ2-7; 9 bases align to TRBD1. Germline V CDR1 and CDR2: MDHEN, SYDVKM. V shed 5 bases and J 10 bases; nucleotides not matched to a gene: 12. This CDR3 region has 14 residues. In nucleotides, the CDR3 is TGTGCCAGCAGTCTCGCCGGGACAGGGCTCACCCAGTACTTC. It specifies CASSLAGTGLTQYF.

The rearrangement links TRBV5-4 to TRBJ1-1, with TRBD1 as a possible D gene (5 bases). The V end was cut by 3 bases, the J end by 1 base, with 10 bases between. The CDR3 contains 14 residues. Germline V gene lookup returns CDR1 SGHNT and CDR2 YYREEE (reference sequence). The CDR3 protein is CASSSGQTNTEAFF. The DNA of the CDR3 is TGTGCCAGCAGCTCTGGACAAACGAACACTGAAGCTTTCTTT.